What follows describes a single TCR beta chain. Antigen unknown. This entry is derived from a study of cytomegalovirus exposure and HLA in healthy donors. Across the whole study: Across a few hundred genotyped donors, about 86% landed in the Caucasian-associated ancestry cluster. General observations from the study: A reported reduction in N-insertions relative to the approximately 670-donor mean was seen in an Asian-associated ancestry cluster in a later analysis. Analysis was performed later, and it showed HLA-associated TCR beta chains to be more clonally expanded than equally common others.

PCR used 60 Vbeta primers and 13 Jbeta primers. Only in-frame clones appear in the TCRdb table, and some are missing; sequencing was by immunoSEQ multiplex PCR. The table shows more than 150,000 clones, with 65% to 85% occurring only once. The TCR originated in a woman aged 25 to 39 in good health and CMV-seropositive. Material: PBMCs.

The CDR3 spells CASSRPGSEQYF. CDR3 in DNA: TGTGCCAGCAGCCGCCCTGGGAGCGAGCAGTACTTC. The V and J genes are TRBV11-3 and TRBJ2-7; the D gene is possibly TRBD2 (5 bases). This CDR3 is 12 amino acids long. Germline CDR1 and CDR2: SGHNT and YENEEA. Between the trimmed V and J ends, which lost 5 bases and 6 bases, there was a span of 11 bases.